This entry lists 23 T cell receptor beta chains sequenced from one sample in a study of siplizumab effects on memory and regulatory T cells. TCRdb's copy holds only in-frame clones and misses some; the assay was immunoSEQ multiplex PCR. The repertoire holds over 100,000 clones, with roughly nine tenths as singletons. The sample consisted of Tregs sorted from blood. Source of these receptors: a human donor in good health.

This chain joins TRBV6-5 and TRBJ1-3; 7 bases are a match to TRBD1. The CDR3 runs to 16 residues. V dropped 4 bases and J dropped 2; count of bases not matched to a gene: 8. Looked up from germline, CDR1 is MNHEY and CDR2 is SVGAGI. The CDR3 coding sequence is TGTGCCAGCAGTTCCACACAGGGGAGGACTGGAAACACCATATATTTT. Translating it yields CASSSTQGRTGNTIYF.

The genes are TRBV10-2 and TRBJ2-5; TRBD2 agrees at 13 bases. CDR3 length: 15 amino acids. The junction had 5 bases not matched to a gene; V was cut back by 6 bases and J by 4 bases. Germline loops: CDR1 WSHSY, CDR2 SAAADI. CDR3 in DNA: TGCGCCAGCAGCTCGGGACTAGCGGGACGAGAGACCCAGTACTTC. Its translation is CASSSGLAGRETQYF.

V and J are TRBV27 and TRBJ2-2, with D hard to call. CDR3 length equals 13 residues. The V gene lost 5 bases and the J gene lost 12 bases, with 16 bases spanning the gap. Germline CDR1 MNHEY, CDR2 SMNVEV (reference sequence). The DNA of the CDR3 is TGTGCCAGCAGTGATTATAGACGCGGAAAGCTGTTTTTT. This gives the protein CASSDYRRGKLFF.

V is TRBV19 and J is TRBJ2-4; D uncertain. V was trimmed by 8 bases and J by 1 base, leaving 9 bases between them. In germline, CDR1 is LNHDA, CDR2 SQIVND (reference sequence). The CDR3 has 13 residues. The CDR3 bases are TGTGCCAGTGTTGGGGTGGCCAAAAACATTCAGTACTTC. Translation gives CASVGVAKNIQYF.

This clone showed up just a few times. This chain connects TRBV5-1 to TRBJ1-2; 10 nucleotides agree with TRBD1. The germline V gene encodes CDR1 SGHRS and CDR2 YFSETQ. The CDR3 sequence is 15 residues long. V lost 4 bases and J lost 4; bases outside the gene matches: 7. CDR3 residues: CASSTGTGDRYGYTF. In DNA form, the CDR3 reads TGCGCCAGCAGCACTGGGACAGGGGATCGCTATGGCTACACCTTC.

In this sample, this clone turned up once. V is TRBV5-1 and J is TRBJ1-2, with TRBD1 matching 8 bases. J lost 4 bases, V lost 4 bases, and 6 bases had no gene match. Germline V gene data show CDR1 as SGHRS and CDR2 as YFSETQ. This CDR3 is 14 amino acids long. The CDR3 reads CASSTDRGSYGYTF. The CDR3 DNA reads TGCGCCAGCAGCACCGACAGGGGCTCCTATGGCTACACCTTC.

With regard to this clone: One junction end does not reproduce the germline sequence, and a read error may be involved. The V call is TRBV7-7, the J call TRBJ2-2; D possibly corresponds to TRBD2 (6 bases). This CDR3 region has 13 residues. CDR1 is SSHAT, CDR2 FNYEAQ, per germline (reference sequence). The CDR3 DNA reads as TGTGCTAGCACCCGCGCGGGAACCGGGGAGCTGTTTTTT. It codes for CASTRAGTGELFF.

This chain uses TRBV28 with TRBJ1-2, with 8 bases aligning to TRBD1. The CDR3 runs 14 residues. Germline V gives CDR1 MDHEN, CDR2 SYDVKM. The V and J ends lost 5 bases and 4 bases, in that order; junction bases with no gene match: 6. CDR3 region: CASSMTGVGYGYTF. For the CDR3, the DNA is TGTGCCAGCAGTATGACAGGGGTGGGCTATGGCTACACCTTC.

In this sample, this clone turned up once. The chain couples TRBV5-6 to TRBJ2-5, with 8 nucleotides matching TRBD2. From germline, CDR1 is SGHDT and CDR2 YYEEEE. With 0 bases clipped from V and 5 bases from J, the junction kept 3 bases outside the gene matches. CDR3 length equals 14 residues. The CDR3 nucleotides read TGTGCCAGCAGCTTGGCTCGCGGGAGGGAGACCCAGTACTTC. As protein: CASSLARGRETQYF.

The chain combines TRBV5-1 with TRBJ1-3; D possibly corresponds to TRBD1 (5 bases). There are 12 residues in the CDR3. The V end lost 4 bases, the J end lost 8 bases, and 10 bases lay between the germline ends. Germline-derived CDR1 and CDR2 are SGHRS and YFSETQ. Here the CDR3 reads CASSPQGDTIYF. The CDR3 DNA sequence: TGCGCCAGCAGCCCCCAAGGGGACACCATATATTTT. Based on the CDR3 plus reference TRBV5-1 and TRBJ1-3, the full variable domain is KAGVTQTPRYLIKTRGQQVTLSCSPISGHRSVSWYQQTPGQGLQFLFEYFSETQRNKGNFPGRFSGRQFSNSRSEMNVSTLELGDSALYLCASSPQGDTIYFGEGSWLTVV.

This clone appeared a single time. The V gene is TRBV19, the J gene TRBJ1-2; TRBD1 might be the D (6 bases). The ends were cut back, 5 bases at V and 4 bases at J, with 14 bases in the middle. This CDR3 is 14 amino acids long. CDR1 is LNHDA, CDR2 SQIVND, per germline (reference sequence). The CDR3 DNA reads TGTGCCAGTAGTCCCCCGTTAGGGGGCTATGGCTACACCTTC. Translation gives CASSPPLGGYGYTF.

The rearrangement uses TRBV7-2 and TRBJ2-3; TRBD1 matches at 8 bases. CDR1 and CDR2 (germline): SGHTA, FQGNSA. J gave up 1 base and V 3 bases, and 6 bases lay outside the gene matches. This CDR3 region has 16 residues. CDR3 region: CASSFTGGWGTDTQYF. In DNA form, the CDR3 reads TGTGCCAGCAGCTTTACAGGGGGTTGGGGCACAGATACGCAGTATTTT.

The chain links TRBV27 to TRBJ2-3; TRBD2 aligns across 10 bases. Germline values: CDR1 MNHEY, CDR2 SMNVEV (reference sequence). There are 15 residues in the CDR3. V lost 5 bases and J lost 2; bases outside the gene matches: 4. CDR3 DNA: TGTGCCAGCAGTCCGCTAGCGGGGGACACAGATACGCAGTATTTT. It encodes CASSPLAGDTDTQYF.

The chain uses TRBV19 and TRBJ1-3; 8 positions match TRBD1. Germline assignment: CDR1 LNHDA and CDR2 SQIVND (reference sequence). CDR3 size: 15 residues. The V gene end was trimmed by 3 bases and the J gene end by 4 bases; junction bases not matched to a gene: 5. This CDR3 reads CASSIPGGYGNTIYF. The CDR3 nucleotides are TGTGCCAGTAGTATTCCAGGGGGCTACGGAAACACCATATATTTT.

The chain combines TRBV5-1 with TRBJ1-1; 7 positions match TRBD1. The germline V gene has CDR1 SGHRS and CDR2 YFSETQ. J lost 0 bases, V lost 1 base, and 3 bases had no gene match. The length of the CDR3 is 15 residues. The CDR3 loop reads CASSLMGTVNTEAFF. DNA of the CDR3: TGCGCCAGCAGCTTGATGGGGACAGTGAACACTGAAGCTTTCTTT.

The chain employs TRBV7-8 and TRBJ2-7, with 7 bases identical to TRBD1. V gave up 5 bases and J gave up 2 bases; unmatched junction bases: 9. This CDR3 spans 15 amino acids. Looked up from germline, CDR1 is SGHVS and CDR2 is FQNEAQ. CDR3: CASSQRQGEPYEQYF. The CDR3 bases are TGTGCCAGCAGCCAAAGGCAGGGGGAGCCCTACGAGCAGTACTTC.

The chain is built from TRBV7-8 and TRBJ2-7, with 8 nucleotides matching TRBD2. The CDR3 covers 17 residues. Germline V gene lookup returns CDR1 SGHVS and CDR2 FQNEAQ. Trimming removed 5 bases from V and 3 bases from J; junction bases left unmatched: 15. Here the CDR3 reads CASSPHAGGMASYEQYF. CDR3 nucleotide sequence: TGTGCCAGCAGCCCCCACGCGGGGGGAATGGCGAGCTACGAGCAGTACTTC.

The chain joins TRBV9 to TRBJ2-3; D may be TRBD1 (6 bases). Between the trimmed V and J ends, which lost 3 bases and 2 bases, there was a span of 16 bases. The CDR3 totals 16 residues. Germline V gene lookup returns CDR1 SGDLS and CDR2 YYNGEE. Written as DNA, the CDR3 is TGTGCCAGCAGCGCTGGACCGGGACATCACACAGATACGCAGTATTTT. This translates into CASSAGPGHHTDTQYF.

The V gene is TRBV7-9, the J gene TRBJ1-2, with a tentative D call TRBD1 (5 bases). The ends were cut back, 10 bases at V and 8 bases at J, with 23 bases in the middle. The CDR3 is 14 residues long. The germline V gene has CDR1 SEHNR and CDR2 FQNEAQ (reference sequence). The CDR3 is CATLEGQSISGYTF. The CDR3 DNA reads TGTGCCACACTTGAGGGGCAGAGTATTAGCGGCTACACCTTC.

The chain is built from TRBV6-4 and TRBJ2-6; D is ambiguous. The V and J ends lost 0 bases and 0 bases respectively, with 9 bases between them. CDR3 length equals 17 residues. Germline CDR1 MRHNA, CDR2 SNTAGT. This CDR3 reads CASSDSYSHSGANVLTF. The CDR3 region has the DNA TGTGCCAGCAGTGACTCGTACAGTCACTCTGGGGCCAACGTCCTGACTTTC.

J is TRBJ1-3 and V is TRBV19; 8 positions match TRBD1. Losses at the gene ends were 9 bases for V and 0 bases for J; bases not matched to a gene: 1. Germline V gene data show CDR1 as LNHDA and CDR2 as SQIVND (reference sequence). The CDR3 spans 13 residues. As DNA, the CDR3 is TGTGCCAGCGGACAGGGCTCTGGAAACACCATATATTTT. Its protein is CASGQGSGNTIYF.

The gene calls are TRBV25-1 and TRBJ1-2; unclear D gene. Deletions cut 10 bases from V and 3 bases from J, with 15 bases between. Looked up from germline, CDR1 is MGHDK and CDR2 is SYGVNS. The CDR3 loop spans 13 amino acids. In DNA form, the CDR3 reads TGTGCCACCAAAAGTGGGGTGGACTATGGCTACACCTTC. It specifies CATKSGVDYGYTF.

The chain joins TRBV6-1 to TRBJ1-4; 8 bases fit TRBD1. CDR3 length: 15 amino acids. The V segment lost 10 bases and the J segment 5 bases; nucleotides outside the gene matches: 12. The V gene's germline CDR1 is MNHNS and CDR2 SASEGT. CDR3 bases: TGTGCCACCTCCGGCGGTCAGGGGGCGAATGAAAAACTGTTTTTT. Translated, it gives CATSGGQGANEKLFF.